This TCR beta chain was recorded in a study of early T cells in non-severe SARS-CoV-2 infection. Study overall: It was bulk RNA from unsorted whole blood that was sequenced, and the chains were unpaired.

This CDR3 contains 14 residues. Germline V lookup: CDR1 ENHRY, CDR2 SYGVKD. The junction had 12 bases not matched to a gene; V was cut back by 9 bases and J by 7 bases. Study-wide results and caveats: Matching with VDJdb favored anti-spike CD8 responses (missing private and CD4 specificities).

At least ten counts were recorded for this clonotype. Antigen specificity is unknown. Attachment of unique molecular identifiers to individual cDNA molecules was performed. TCRdb itself ran the 5' RACE reads through MiXCR, one entry per CDR3 protein. The sample records about 76,000 distinct CDR3 sequences, approximately 12% being singletons. This sequence joins TRBV10-3 and TRBJ2-1; 7 bases map to TRBD2. The sequencing sample was made of whole blood. The sequence was collected from an adult who was a healthcare worker with PCR-confirmed SARS-CoV-2 infection or an uninfected control (not recorded which). CDR3 nucleotide sequence: TGTGCCATTCCTGGGCGCGGGAGTACTAATGAGCAGTTCTTC. Its translation: CAIPGRGSTNEQFF.